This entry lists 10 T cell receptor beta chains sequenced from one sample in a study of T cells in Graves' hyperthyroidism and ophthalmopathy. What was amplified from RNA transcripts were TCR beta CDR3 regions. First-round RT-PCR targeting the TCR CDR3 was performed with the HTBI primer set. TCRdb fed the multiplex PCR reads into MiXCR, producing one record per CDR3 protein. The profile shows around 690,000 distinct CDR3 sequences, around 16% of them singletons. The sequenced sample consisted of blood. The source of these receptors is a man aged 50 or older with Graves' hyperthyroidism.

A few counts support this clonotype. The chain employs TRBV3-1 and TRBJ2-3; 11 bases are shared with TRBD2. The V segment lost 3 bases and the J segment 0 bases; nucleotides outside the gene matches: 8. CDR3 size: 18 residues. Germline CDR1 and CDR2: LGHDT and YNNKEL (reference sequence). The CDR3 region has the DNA TGTGCCAGCAGCCAGTTAGCGGGAGGGCCTTCGAGCACAGATACGCAGTATTTT. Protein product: CASSQLAGGPSSTDTQYF.

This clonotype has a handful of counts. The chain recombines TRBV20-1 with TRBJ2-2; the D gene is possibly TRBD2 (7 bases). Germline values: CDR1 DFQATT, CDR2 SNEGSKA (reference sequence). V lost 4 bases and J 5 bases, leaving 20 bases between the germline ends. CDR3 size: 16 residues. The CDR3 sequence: CSATVLGGRGTGELFF. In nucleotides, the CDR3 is TGCAGTGCTACGGTCCTCGGGGGGCGAGGGACCGGGGAGCTGTTTTTT.

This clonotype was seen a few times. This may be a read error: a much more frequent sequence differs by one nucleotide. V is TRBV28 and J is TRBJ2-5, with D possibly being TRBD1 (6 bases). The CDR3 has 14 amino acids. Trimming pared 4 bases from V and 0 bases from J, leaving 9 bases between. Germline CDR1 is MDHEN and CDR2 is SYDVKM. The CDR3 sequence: CASSSWDNQETQYF. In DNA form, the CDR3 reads TGTGCCAGCAGTTCCTGGGACAACCAAGAGACCCAGTACTTC.

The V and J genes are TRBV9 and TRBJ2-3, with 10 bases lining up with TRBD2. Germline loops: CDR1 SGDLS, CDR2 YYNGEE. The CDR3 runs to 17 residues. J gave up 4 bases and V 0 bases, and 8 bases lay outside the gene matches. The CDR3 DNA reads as TGTGCCAGCAGCGTAGCGATAGCGGGAGGAGGTCCAGATACGCAGTATTTT. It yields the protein CASSVAIAGGGPDTQYF.

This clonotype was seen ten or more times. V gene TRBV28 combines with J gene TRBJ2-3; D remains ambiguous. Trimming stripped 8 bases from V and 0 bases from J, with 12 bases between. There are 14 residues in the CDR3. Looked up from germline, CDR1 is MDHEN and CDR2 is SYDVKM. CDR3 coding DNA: TGTGCCAGCGATGGGGAAGGCAGCACAGATACGCAGTATTTT. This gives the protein CASDGEGSTDTQYF.

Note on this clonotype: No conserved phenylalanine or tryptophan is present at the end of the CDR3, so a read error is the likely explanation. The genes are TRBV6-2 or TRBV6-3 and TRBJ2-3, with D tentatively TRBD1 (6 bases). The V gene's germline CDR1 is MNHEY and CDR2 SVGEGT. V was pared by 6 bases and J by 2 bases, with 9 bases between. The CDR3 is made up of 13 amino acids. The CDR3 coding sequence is TGTGCCAGCAGGACAGGATTCACAGATACGCAGTATCTT. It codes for CASRTGFTDTQYL.

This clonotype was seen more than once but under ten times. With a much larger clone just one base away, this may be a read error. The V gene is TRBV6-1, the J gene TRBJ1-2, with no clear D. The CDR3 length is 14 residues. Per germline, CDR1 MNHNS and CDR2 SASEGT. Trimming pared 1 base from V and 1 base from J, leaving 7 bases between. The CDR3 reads CASSEGQINYGYTF. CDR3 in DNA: TGTGCCAGCAGTGAAGGGCAGATTAACTATGGCTACACCTTC.

This CDR3 is CASSARREGEQFF. DNA of the CDR3: TGCGCCAGCAGTGCCAGGAGGGAAGGTGAGCAGTTCTTC. This chain links TRBV10-1 with TRBJ2-1; D possibly corresponds to TRBD2 (6 bases). This CDR3 is 13 amino acids long. V lost 4 bases and J lost 9, with 13 bases in between. The germline V gene has CDR1 WNHNN and CDR2 SYGVQD (reference sequence).

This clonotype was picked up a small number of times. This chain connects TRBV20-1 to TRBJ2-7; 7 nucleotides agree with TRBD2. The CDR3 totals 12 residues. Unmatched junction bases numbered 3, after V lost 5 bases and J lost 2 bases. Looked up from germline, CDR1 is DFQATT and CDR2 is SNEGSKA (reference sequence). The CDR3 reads CSAAGVAYEQYF. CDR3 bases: TGCAGTGCTGCGGGGGTGGCCTACGAGCAGTACTTC.

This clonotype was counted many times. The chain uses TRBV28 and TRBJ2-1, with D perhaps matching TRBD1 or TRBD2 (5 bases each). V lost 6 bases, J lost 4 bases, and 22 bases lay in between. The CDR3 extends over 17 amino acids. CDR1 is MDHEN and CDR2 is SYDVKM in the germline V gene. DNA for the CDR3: TGTGCCAGCAGCTTCCCCCCCGGGACCCAGTTATACAATGAGCAGTTCTTC. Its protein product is CASSFPPGTQLYNEQFF.